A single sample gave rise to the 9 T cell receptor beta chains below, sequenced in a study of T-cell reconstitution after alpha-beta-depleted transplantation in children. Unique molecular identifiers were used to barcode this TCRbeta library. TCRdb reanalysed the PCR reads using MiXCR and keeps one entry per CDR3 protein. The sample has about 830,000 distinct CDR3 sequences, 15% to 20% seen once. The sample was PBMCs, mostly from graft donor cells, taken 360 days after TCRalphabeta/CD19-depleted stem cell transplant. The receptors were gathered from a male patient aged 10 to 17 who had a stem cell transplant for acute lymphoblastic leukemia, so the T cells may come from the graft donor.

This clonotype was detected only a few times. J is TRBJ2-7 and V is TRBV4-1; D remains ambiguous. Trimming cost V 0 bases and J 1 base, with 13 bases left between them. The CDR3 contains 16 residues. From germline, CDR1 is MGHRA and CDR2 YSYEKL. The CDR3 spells CASSQDRRHLSYEQYF. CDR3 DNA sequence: TGCGCCAGCAGCCAAGATCGACGGCACCTGTCCTACGAGCAGTACTTC.

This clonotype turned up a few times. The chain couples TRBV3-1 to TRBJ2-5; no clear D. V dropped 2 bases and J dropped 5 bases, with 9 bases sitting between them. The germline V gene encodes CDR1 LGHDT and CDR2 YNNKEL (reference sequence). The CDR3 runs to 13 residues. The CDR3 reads CASSQISLETQYF. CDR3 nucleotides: TGTGCCAGCAGCCAAATCTCGTTGGAGACCCAGTACTTC.

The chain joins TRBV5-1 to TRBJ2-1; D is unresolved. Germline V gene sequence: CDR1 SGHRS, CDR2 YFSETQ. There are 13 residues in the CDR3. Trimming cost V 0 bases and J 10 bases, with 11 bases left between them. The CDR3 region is CASSLDVLEEQFF. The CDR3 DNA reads TGCGCCAGCAGCTTGGACGTCCTAGAAGAGCAGTTCTTC. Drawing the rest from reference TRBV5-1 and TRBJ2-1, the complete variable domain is KAGVTQTPRYLIKTRGQQVTLSCSPISGHRSVSWYQQTPGQGLQFLFEYFSETQRNKGNFPGRFSGRQFSNSRSEMNVSTLELGDSALYLCASSLDVLEEQFFGPGTRLTVL.

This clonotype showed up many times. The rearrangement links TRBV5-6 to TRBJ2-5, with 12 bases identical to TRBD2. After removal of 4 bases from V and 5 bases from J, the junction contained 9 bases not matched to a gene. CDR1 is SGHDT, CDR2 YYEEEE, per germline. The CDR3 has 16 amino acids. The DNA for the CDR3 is TGTGCCAGCAGCCCCCCGACTAGCGGGAGTTTTGAGACCCAGTACTTC. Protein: CASSPPTSGSFETQYF.

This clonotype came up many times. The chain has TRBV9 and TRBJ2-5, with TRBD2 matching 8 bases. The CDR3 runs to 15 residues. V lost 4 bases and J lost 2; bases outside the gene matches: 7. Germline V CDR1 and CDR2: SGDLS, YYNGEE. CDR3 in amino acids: CASSLRTSGQETQYF. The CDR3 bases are TGTGCCAGCAGCCTTCGTACTAGCGGACAAGAGACCCAGTACTTC. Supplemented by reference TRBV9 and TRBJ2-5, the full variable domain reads DSGVTQTPKHLITATGQRVTLRCSPRSGDLSVYWYQQSLDQGLQFLIQYYNGEERAKGNILERFSAQQFPDLHSELNLSSLELGDSALYFCASSLRTSGQETQYFGPGTRLLVL.

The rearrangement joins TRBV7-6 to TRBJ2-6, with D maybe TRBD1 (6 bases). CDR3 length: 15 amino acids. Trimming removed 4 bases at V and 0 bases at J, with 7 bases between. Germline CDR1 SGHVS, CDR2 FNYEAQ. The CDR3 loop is CASSYRVSGANVLTF. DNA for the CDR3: TGTGCCAGCAGCTACAGGGTCTCTGGGGCCAACGTCCTGACTTTC.

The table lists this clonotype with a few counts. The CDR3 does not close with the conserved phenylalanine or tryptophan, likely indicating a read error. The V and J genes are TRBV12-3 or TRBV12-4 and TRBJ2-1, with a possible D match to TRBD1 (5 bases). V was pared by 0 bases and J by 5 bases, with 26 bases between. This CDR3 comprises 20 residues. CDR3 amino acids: CASSLAPRRFGAARDNEQFL. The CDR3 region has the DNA TGTGCCAGCAGTTTAGCGCCTCGACGCTTTGGGGCAGCTCGGGACAATGAGCAGTTCTTG.

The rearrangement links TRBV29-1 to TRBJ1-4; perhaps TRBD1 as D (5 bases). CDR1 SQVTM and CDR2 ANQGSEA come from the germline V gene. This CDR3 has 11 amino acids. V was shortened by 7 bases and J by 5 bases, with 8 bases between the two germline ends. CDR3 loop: CSGKGNEKLFF. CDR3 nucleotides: TGCAGCGGAAAGGGGAATGAAAAACTGTTTTTT. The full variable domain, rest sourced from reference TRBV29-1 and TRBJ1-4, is SAVISQKPSRDICQRGTSLTIQCQVDSQVTMMFWYRQQPGQSLTLIATANQGSEATYESGFVIDKFPISRPNLTFSTLTVSNMSPEDSSIYLCSGKGNEKLFFGSGTQLSVL.

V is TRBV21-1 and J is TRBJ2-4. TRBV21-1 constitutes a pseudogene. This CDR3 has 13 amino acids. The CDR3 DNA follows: TGTGCCAGCAGCAATGAAACGTCGGACATTCAGTACTTC. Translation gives CASSNETSDIQYF.